This TCR beta chain stems from a study of somatic mutations in cytotoxic T cells in rheumatoid arthritis. Study outcomes and limitations: Measurement of CD8+ T-cell clonality revealed no significant difference between rheumatoid arthritis patients and age-matched healthy controls.

How the authors handled the data: Published virus-specific TCRB sequences were rarely matched by patient CD8+ clones larger than 1%. Sequencing used immunoSEQ multiplex PCR; TCRdb keeps in-frame clones, though not all of them. The V and J calls and the clone size are those of that table, but D and trimming were determined from the DNA. The top ten clones hold 3% to 4% of a sample with approximately 21,000 clones, more than 80% of them seen once. Looked up from germline, CDR1 is MNHEY and CDR2 is SVGAGI. The trim removed 6 bases at V and 2 bases at J, leaving 9 bases unmatched. The CDR3 has 15 residues. This clone was observed a single time. The antigen remains undetermined.

Sequencing used CD8+ T cells sorted from blood. This clonotype originated in an adult with rheumatoid arthritis. The chain combines TRBV6-5 with TRBJ2-7; 8 bases are a match to TRBD2. The CDR3 loop is CASSATAGVTYEQYF. The DNA of the CDR3 is TGTGCCAGCAGCGCCACAGCGGGGGTTACCTACGAGCAGTACTTC.